This T cell receptor (beta chain) was obtained from a study of control samples from healthy donors and cancer patients. Germline CDR1 reads SGHVS; CDR2 reads FNYEAQ. Unmatched junction bases numbered 7, after V lost 4 bases and J lost 2 bases. The length of the CDR3 is 15 residues. The method was immunoSEQ multiplex PCR; TCRdb's version includes in-frame clones alone and lacks a portion of them. The sample lists 85,000 to 120,000 clones, around 92% occurring once. The receptor's source is a woman between 18 and 30 years old in good health. The sequencing sample was made of blood. This chain links TRBV7-6 with TRBJ2-5, with 7 nucleotides matching TRBD1. For the CDR3, the DNA is TGTGCCAGCAGCTCTGGAGACAGGGTACAAGAGACCCAGTACTTC. This gives the protein CASSSGDRVQETQYF. Full variable domain (missing parts from reference TRBV7-6 and TRBJ2-5): GAGVSQSPRYKVTKRGQDVALRCDPISGHVSLYWYRQALGQGPEFLTYFNYEAQQDKSGLPNDRFSAERPEGSISTLTIQRTEQRDSAMYRCASSSGDRVQETQYFGPGTRLLVL.